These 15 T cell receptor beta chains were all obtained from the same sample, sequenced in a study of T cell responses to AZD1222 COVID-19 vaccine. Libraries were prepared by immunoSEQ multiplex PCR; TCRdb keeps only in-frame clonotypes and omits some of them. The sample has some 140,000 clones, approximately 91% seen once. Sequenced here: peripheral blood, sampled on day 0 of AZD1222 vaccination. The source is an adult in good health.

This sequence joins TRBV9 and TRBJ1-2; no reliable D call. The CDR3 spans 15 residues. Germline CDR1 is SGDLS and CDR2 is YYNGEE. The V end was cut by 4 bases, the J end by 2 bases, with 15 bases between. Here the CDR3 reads CASSPSGTGNYGYTF. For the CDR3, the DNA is TGTGCCAGCAGCCCCTCCGGTACGGGAAACTATGGCTACACCTTC.

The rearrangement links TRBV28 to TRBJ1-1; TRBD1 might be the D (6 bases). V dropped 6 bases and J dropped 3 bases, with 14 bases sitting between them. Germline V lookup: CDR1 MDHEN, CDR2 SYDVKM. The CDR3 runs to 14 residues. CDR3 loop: CASRYRVGDTEAFF. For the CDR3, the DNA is TGTGCCAGCAGATACAGGGTTGGGGACACTGAAGCTTTCTTT.

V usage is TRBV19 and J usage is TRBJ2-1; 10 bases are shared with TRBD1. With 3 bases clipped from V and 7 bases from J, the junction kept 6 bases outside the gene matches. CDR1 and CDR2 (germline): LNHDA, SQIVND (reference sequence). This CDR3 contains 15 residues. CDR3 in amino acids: CASSISSGQGNEQFF. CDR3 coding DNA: TGTGCCAGTAGTATTTCATCGGGACAGGGGAATGAGCAGTTCTTC.

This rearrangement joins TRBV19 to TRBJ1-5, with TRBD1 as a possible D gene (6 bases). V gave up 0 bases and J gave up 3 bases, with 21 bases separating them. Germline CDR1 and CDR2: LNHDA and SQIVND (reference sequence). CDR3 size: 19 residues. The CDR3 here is CASSIDYGGRGRNNQPQHF. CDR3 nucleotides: TGTGCCAGTAGTATAGACTACGGGGGCAGGGGAAGAAACAATCAGCCCCAGCATTTT. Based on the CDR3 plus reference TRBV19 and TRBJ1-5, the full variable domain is DGGITQSPKYLFRKEGQNVTLSCEQNLNHDAMYWYRQDPGQGLRLIYYSQIVNDFQKGDIAEGYSVSREKKESFPLTVTSAQKNPTAFYLCASSIDYGGRGRNNQPQHFGDGTRLSIL.

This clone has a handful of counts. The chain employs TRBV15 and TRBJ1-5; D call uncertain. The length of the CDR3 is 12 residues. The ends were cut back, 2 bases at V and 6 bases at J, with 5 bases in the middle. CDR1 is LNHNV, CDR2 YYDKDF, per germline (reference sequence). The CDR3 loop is CATSRIAQPQHF. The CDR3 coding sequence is TGTGCCACCAGCAGAATCGCTCAGCCCCAGCATTTT.

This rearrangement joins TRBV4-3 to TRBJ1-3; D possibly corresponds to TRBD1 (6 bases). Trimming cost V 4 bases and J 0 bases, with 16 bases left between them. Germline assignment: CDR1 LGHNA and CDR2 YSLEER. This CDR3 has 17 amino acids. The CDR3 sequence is CASSRAIHRDSGNTIYF. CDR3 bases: TGCGCCAGCAGCCGCGCTATTCACAGGGACTCTGGAAACACCATATATTTT.

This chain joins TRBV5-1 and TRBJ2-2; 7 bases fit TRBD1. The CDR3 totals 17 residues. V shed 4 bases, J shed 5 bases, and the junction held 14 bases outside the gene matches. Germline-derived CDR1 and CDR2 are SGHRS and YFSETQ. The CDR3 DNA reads TGCGCCAGCAGCCCGCTCCCGGACAGGCCTTTGACCGGGGAGCTGTTTTTT. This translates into CASSPLPDRPLTGELFF.

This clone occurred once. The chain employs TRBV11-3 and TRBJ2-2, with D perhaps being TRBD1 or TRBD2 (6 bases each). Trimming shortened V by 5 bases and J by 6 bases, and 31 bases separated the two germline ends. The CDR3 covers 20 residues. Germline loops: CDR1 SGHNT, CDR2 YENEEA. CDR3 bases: TGTGCCAGCAGCGTAGGCGGGGCCCTCCTGGGACATTTTTGGTCCGGGGAGCTGTTTTTT. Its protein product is CASSVGGALLGHFWSGELFF.

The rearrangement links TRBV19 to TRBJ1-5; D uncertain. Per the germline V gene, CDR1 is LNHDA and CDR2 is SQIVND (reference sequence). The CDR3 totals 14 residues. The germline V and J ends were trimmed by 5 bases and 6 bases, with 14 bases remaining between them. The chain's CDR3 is CASSELRAAQPQHF. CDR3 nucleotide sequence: TGTGCCAGTAGTGAATTAAGGGCAGCTCAGCCCCAGCATTTT.

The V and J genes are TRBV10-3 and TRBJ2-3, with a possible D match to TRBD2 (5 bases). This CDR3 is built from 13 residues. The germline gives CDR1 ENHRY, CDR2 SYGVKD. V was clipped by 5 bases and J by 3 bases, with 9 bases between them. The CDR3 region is CAISPTGTDTQYF. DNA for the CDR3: TGTGCCATCAGTCCCACGGGGACAGATACGCAGTATTTT.

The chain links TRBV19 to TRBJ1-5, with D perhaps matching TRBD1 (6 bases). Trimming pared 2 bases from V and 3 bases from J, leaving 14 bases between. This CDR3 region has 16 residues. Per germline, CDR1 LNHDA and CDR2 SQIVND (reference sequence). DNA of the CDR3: TGTGCCAGTAGTATAAAGCGCAGGGGCGACAATCAGCCCCAGCATTTT. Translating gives CASSIKRRGDNQPQHF.

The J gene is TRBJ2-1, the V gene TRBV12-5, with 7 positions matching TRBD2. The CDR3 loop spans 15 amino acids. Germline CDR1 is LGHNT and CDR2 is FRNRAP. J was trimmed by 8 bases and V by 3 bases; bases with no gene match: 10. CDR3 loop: CASGFSVGGWDEQFF. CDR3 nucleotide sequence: TGTGCTAGTGGTTTTTCCGTGGGAGGGTGGGATGAGCAGTTCTTC.

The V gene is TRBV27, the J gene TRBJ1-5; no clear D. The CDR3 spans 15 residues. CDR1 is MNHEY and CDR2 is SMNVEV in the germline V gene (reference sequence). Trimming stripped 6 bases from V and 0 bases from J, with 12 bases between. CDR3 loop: CASRREGNSNQPQHF. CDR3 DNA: TGTGCCAGCAGGAGGGAAGGAAATAGCAATCAGCCCCAGCATTTT.

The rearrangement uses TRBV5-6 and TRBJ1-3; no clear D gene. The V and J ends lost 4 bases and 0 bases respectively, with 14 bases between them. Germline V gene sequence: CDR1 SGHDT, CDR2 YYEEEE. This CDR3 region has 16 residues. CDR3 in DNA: TGTGCCAGCAGCGAGGAGAGGAAGAGCTCTGGAAACACCATATATTTT. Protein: CASSEERKSSGNTIYF.

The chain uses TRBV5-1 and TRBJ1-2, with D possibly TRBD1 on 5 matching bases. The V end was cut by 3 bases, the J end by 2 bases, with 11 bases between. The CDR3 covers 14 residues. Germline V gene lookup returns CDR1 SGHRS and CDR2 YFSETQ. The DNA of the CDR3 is TGCGCCAGCAGCTCGTCGGGGGGGAACTATGGCTACACCTTC. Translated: CASSSSGGNYGYTF.